The present T cell receptor beta chain was sequenced within a study of human CD4 T cells and Enterobacteriaceae. Study-level points and caveats: In the top 5%: 11 of 19 and about three fifths of the roughly 34 cross-reactive clonotypes. Matching to same-donor CFSE-low cultures alone inferred ex vivo clonotype reactivity.

The memory gate held CD4+ cells that were not CD45RA+CCR7+CD95- naive cells, over 95% pure. Sorted cells lacked CD8+, CD14+, CD16+, CD56+, CD19+ and CD25-bright cells. The V gene's germline CDR1 is SGHTA and CDR2 FQGNSA. The V end lost 4 bases, the J end lost 4 bases, and 13 bases lay between the germline ends. CDR3 length: 14 amino acids. In the case of this clone: As yet, its antigen is unknown.

Detection sensitivity for ex vivo total memory CD4+ was one cell in 200,000. The data were produced by immunoSEQ multiplex PCR, yet TCRdb's version contains in-frame clones alone and is incomplete. This sample yields 25,000 to 30,000 clones, of which around 80% are seen a single time; approximately 1.5% belongs to the top ten. The chain is built from TRBV7-2 and TRBJ1-1, with D unclear. The sample taken for sequencing was memory CD4+ T cells from blood. The receptor comes from a human donor in good health. The CDR3 region has the DNA TGTGCCAGCAGCTATAGGCGGGGTAGCACTGAAGCTTTCTTT. It encodes CASSYRRGSTEAFF. Supplemented by reference TRBV7-2 and TRBJ1-1, the full variable domain reads GAGVSQSPSNKVTEKGKDVELRCDPISGHTALYWYRQSLGQGLEFLIYFQGNSAPDKSGLPSDRFSAERTGGSVSTLTIQRTQQEDSAVYLCASSYRRGSTEAFFGQGTRLTVV.